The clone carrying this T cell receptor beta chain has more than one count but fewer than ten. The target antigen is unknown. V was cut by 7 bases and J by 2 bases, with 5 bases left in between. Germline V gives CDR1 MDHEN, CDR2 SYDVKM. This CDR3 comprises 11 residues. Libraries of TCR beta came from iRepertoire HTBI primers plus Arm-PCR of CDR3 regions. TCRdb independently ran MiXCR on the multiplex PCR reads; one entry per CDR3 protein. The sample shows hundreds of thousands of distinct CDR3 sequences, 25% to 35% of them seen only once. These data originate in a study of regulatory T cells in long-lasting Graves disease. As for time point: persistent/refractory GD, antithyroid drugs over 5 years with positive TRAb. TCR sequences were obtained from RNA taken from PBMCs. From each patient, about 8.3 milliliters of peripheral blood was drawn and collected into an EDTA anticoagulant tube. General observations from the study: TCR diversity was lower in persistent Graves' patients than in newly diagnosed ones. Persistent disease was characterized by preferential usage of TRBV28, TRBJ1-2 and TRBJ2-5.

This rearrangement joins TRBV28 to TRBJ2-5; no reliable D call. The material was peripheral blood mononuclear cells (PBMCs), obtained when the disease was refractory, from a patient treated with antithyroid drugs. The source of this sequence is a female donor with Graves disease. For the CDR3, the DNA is TGTGCCAGCAAGGAGCAAGAGACCCAGTACTTC. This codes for CASKEQETQYF.